The source of this T cell receptor (beta chain) is a study of yellow fever vaccine responses in identical twins. Study results and limitations: Each twin's T cell response to the vaccine was reported to look partly convergent and partly personalized.

The sample holds one count of this clonotype. Its antigen is currently unknown. V was pared by 1 base and J by 9 bases, with 7 bases of the junction left unmatched. This CDR3 region has 15 residues. The germline CDR1 and CDR2 sequences are LNHDA and SQIVND (reference sequence). TCRdb reprocessed the RT-PCR reads with MiXCR, giving one entry per CDR3 protein. The table records 15,000 to 20,000 distinct CDR3 sequences, roughly 85% of them present only once. The origin of this receptor is a woman younger than 30 who received the yellow fever vaccine. The input for sequencing was T cells from blood (PBMCs), unsorted or a sorted subset (not recorded which), taken before or after yellow fever vaccination (not recorded which). The chain has TRBV19 and TRBJ2-1; 9 bases align to TRBD2. CDR3 in amino acids: CASSIGGGGAGEQFF. The CDR3 DNA reads TGTGCCAGTAGTATAGGAGGCGGGGGGGCCGGTGAGCAGTTCTTC. The full variable domain, rest sourced from reference TRBV19 and TRBJ2-1, is DGGITQSPKYLFRKEGQNVTLSCEQNLNHDAMYWYRQDPGQGLRLIYYSQIVNDFQKGDIAEGYSVSREKKESFPLTVTSAQKNPTAFYLCASSIGGGGAGEQFFGPGTRLTVL.